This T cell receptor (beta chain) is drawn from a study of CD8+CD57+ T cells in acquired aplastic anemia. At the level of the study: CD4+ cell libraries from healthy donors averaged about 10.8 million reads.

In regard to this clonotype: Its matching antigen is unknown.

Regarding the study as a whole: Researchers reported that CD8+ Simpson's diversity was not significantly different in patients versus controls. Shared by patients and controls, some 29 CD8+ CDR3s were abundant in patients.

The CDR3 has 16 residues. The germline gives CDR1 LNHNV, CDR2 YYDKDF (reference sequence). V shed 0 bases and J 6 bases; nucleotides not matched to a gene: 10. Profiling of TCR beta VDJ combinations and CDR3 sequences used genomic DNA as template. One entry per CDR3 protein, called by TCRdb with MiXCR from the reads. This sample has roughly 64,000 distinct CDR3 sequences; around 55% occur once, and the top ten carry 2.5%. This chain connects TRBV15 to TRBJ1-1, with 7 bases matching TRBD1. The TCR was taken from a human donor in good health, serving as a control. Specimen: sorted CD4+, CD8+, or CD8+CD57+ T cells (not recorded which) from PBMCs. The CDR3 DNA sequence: TGTGCCACCAGCAGAGAACAGGGGACACCTCGTTCTGAAGCTTTCTTT. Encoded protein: CATSREQGTPRSEAFF.